This T cell receptor beta chain is drawn from a study of Ad26.COV2.S vaccination and SARS-CoV-2 variants. Study as a whole: Ad26.COV2.S, an intramuscular injection, was given once or twice 56 days apart.

The treatment: over 15 received Ad26.COV2.S at low or high dose, single or two shots; 5 received placebo; per-sample allocation not given. Repertoires come from day 63 after the first vaccine or placebo injection. Immunization relied on an Ad26 vector, which expressed Wuhan-strain SARS-CoV-2 spike. Worth noting for this clone: Antigen unknown.

The CDR3 contains 15 residues. Germline V lookup: CDR1 KGHSH, CDR2 LQKENI. The V and J ends lost 4 bases and 7 bases respectively, with 19 bases between them. Data came from immunoSEQ multiplex PCR; TCRdb stores just in-frame clones and leaves some out. The sample comprises approximately 500,000 clones, approximately 90% of which are singletons, and more than 10% rests with the top ten. General study points: Using TCR breadth and depth analyses may have led to underestimated total T cell responses. Vaccinees displayed broader spike-specific TCR repertoires than placebo recipients.

Sequencing was performed on peripheral blood, taken in a trial of Ad26.COV2.S vaccine versus placebo. V is TRBV18 and J is TRBJ1-1; D is perhaps TRBD1 (5 bases). This TCR was recovered from a person aged 18-60 years who received the Ad26.COV2.S COVID-19 vaccine or a placebo. CDR3 sequence (DNA): TGTGCCAGCTCACGTTCGACAGACGATCGGGGTGAAGCTTTCTTT. It codes for CASSRSTDDRGEAFF.